This TCR beta chain was recovered during a study of OX40 agonist ivuxolimab in advanced cancers. On this clone: Antigen unknown.

CDR1 and CDR2 from the germline V gene are SGHTA and FQGNSA. V lost 6 bases and J lost 5; bases outside the gene matches: 9. The CDR3 covers 14 residues. The data were produced by immunoSEQ multiplex PCR, yet TCRdb's version contains in-frame clones alone and is incomplete. The sample holds about 120,000 clones, 80% to 90% seen once. Study outcomes and limitations: Some nonresponders likewise displayed low normalized T-cell clonal expansion. Antigen targets of the expanded peripheral T cells went undetermined.

This chain joins TRBV7-2 and TRBJ1-1; 7 bases fit TRBD1. Sequenced material: CD4+ or CD8+ T cells sorted from blood, taken in a trial of the OX40 agonist ivuxolimab. This sequence was found in an adult with an advanced solid tumor such as melanoma, head and neck, liver or kidney cancer. The CDR3 DNA sequence: TGTGCCAGCAGTCTATCAGGACAGGAGACTGAAGCTTTCTTT. Its translation: CASSLSGQETEAFF.